These 31 T cell receptor beta chains were all obtained from the same sample, sequenced in a study of blood T cell repertoires in COVID-19 (dated by TCRdb to 2020 to 2022). Library construction relied on the immunoSEQ multiplex PCR assay. The clones in this table, taken by TCRdb from immuneACCESS, are in-frame only. Not every clone is retained; where verified, under half of the shortfall comes from an unresolved V gene, and the cause of the rest is unknown. The sample includes over 120,000 clones, with roughly 80% observed a single time. Around 6% of the sample rests with the top ten. The specimen sequenced was PBMCs or T cells enriched from blood (not recorded which). The receptors come from a woman aged 45-60 years who had recovered from COVID-19.

This sequence joins TRBV6-6 and TRBJ1-5; D is ambiguous. Trimming took off 2 bases at V and 5 bases at J, with 4 bases between the two ends. CDR3 length: 12 residues. Germline CDR1 and CDR2: MNHNY and SVGAGI (reference sequence). The CDR3 reads CASSYGHQPQHF. The CDR3 region has the DNA TGTGCCAGCAGTTACGGCCATCAGCCCCAGCATTTT.

The chain has TRBV7-2 and TRBJ1-1; possibly TRBD1 for D (5 bases). This CDR3 is 13 amino acids long. Trimming pared 4 bases from V and 6 bases from J, leaving 12 bases between. Germline V CDR1 and CDR2: SGHTA, FQGNSA. The chain's CDR3 is CASSSTWGAEAFF. The CDR3 DNA is TGTGCCAGCAGCTCGACTTGGGGCGCTGAAGCTTTCTTT. The whole variable domain, remainder taken from reference TRBV7-2 and TRBJ1-1, is GAGVSQSPSNKVTEKGKDVELRCDPISGHTALYWYRQSLGQGLEFLIYFQGNSAPDKSGLPSDRFSAERTGGSVSTLTIQRTQQEDSAVYLCASSSTWGAEAFFGQGTRLTVV.

The J gene is TRBJ2-7, the V gene TRBV5-1, with a possible D match to TRBD2 (7 bases). V lost 4 bases and J 1 base, leaving 15 bases between the germline ends. The germline V gene has CDR1 SGHRS and CDR2 YFSETQ. The CDR3 is made up of 15 amino acids. The CDR3 region has the DNA TGCGCCAGCAGCCGCGGGGGCTCCGGGTCCTACGAGCAGTACGTC. Translating gives CASSRGGSGSYEQYV.

The count of this clone is one. The genes are TRBV28 and TRBJ1-1, with 7 bases fitting TRBD1. The CDR3 length is 13 residues. Germline V gene lookup returns CDR1 MDHEN and CDR2 SYDVKM. The V and J ends lost 5 bases and 3 bases, in that order; junction bases with no gene match: 3. Here the CDR3 reads CASSQTGYTEAFF. In nucleotides, the CDR3 is TGTGCCAGCAGTCAGACAGGGTACACTGAAGCTTTCTTT.

This chain uses TRBV7-2 with TRBJ1-5; 7 nucleotides align to TRBD1. Germline V gene data show CDR1 as SGHTA and CDR2 as FQGNSA. V lost 5 bases and J lost 6; bases outside the gene matches: 10. This CDR3 contains 15 residues. The CDR3: CASSPSGGRSQPQHF. The CDR3, as DNA: TGTGCCAGCAGCCCCTCAGGGGGGCGAAGTCAGCCCCAGCATTTT.

V is TRBV28 and J is TRBJ2-2, with 7 bases fitting TRBD1. J gave up 7 bases and V 0 bases, and 5 bases lay outside the gene matches. The germline V gene has CDR1 MDHEN and CDR2 SYDVKM. This CDR3 has 15 residues. As DNA, the CDR3 is TGTGCCAGCAGTTTATGGACAGGGATGGACGGGGAGCTGTTTTTT. As protein: CASSLWTGMDGELFF.

As for this clone: One junction end disagrees with the germline gene, perhaps due to a read error. J is TRBJ2-5 and V is TRBV11-2; D remains ambiguous. Germline loops: CDR1 SGHAT, CDR2 FQNNGV. The CDR3 is 17 amino acids. The CDR3 DNA sequence: TGTGCCAGCAGCTTTGGCGGTTTTCAGAGCTTCCAAGGGACCCAGTACTTC. The encoded protein is CASSFGGFQSFQGTQYF.

This chain joins TRBV7-3 and TRBJ2-3; possible D gene TRBD1, 5 bases. Trimming removed 5 bases at V and 3 bases at J, with 12 bases between. CDR1 SGHTA and CDR2 FQGTGA come from the germline V gene. The CDR3 is made up of 14 amino acids. The CDR3 sequence is CASSADIGTDTQYF. CDR3 coding DNA: TGTGCCAGCAGCGCGGACATAGGGACAGATACGCAGTATTTT.

V and J are TRBV18 and TRBJ1-6, with TRBD1 matching over 8 bases. The CDR3 contains 14 residues. Germline V gene data show CDR1 as KGHSH and CDR2 as LQKENI. The ends lost 4 bases at V and 11 bases at J; junction bases unmatched: 7. The CDR3 here is CASSQDRVRTPLHF. The DNA for the CDR3 is TGTGCCAGCTCACAGGACAGGGTCAGGACACCCCTCCACTTT.

The J gene is TRBJ2-5, the V gene TRBV19, with D possibly matching TRBD1 (5 bases). Germline V CDR1 and CDR2: LNHDA, SQIVND (reference sequence). The CDR3 extends over 13 amino acids. V lost 5 bases and J lost 7, with 14 bases in between. CDR3 bases: TGTGCCAGTAGTCTACAGACCCAGGGGACCCAGTACTTC. Amino acid sequence: CASSLQTQGTQYF.

This chain joins TRBV7-9 and TRBJ1-4; a weak D match, TRBD1 (6 bases). The V end was cut by 1 base, the J end by 5 bases, with 8 bases between. CDR3 size: 14 residues. Germline assignment: CDR1 SEHNR and CDR2 FQNEAQ (reference sequence). CDR3 nucleotide sequence: TGTGCCAGCAGCTTAGTAACAGGGAATGAAAAACTGTTTTTT. Translated, it gives CASSLVTGNEKLFF.

The J gene is TRBJ1-6, the V gene TRBV20-1, with TRBD1 as a possible D gene (6 bases). This CDR3 contains 15 residues. V shed 3 bases and J shed 7 bases, with 16 bases lying between them. CDR1 and CDR2 from the germline V gene are DFQATT and SNEGSKA (reference sequence). The CDR3: CSASRAGAINSPLHF. The CDR3 DNA reads as TGCAGTGCTAGTCGGGCAGGGGCCATCAATTCACCCCTCCACTTT.

The CDR3 sequence is CASSPDSYSNQPQHF. The CDR3 coding sequence is TGTGCCAGCAGTCCCGACAGTTATAGCAATCAGCCCCAGCATTTT. This rearrangement joins TRBV6-5 to TRBJ1-5; D possibly corresponds to TRBD1 (5 bases). The CDR3 has 15 amino acids. Trimming removed 5 bases from V and 0 bases from J, with 11 bases in between. The germline V gene has CDR1 MNHEY and CDR2 SVGAGI.

J is TRBJ2-1 and V is TRBV6-5; TRBD1 agrees at 9 bases. CDR1 and CDR2 (germline): MNHEY, SVGAGI. The CDR3 has 14 residues. After removal of 9 bases from V and 13 bases from J, the junction contained 16 bases not matched to a gene. This CDR3 reads CASFTGTGLGGQFF. The CDR3 nucleotides read TGTGCCAGTTTTACCGGGACAGGGCTCGGAGGACAGTTCTTC.

This clone was seen a few times. The genes are TRBV6-4 and TRBJ2-2; unclear D gene. Germline V gene data show CDR1 as MRHNA and CDR2 as SNTAGT. CDR3 size: 13 residues. V shed 8 bases and J shed 2 bases, with 9 bases lying between them. This CDR3 reads CASGESNTGELFF. The CDR3 DNA sequence: TGTGCCAGCGGAGAAAGCAACACCGGGGAGCTGTTTTTT.

J is TRBJ2-3 and V is TRBV7-8; no clear D. Germline CDR1 and CDR2: SGHVS and FQNEAQ. The V end was cut by 1 base, the J end by 0 bases, with 11 bases between. The CDR3 runs to 16 residues. Here the CDR3 reads CASSLEMGLSTDTQYF. CDR3 DNA sequence: TGTGCCAGCAGCTTAGAGATGGGCCTTAGCACAGATACGCAGTATTTT.

This clone appeared a single time. V usage is TRBV28 and J usage is TRBJ2-3, with TRBD2 identical over 10 bases. The germline CDR1 and CDR2 sequences are MDHEN and SYDVKM. The V and J ends lost 1 base and 4 bases, in that order; junction bases with no gene match: 2. The CDR3 is 15 residues long. CDR3 sequence reads: CASSLLAGGPDTQYF. The CDR3 region has the DNA TGTGCCAGCAGTTTATTAGCGGGGGGTCCAGATACGCAGTATTTT.

J is TRBJ2-2 and V is TRBV3-1 (or the pseudogene TRBV3-2), with unresolved D. CDR1 and CDR2 from the germline V gene are LGHDT and YNNKEL (reference sequence). V lost 1 base to trimming and J lost 2 bases, with 5 bases between them. The CDR3 extends over 14 amino acids. The CDR3: CASSQGHNTGELFF. The CDR3 DNA follows: TGTGCCAGCAGCCAAGGGCACAACACCGGGGAGCTGTTTTTT.

The V call is TRBV5-1, the J call TRBJ2-7; tentatively, D is TRBD2 (7 bases). Germline loops: CDR1 SGHRS, CDR2 YFSETQ. The ends were cut back, 4 bases at V and 7 bases at J, with 21 bases in the middle. The CDR3 loop spans 15 amino acids. DNA for the CDR3: TGCGCCAGCAGCCTGGGACTCGCGGGGGCGGGGGAGCAGTACTTC. Amino acid sequence: CASSLGLAGAGEQYF.

This rearrangement joins TRBV20-1 to TRBJ1-2; D ambiguous. The germline V gene has CDR1 DFQATT and CDR2 SNEGSKA (reference sequence). Trimming shortened V by 4 bases and J by 8 bases, and 11 bases separated the two germline ends. There are 11 residues in the CDR3. In nucleotides, the CDR3 is TGCAGTGCTACCCTTAGAGGGGGCTACACCTTC. Translated, it gives CSATLRGGYTF.

The genes are TRBV2 and TRBJ2-7; TRBD1 might be the D (5 bases). Germline values: CDR1 SNHLY, CDR2 FYNNEI. Trimming pared 11 bases from V and 0 bases from J, leaving 14 bases between. The CDR3 sequence is 13 residues long. In DNA form, the CDR3 reads TGTGCCTGGAACGCTGACAGCTCCTACGAGCAGTACTTC. It is translated as CAWNADSSYEQYF.

This rearrangement joins TRBV5-4 to TRBJ1-1; the match to TRBD1 covers 9 bases. The trim removed 4 bases at V and 3 bases at J, leaving 7 bases unmatched. Germline assignment: CDR1 SGHNT and CDR2 YYREEE (reference sequence). The CDR3 totals 15 residues. The CDR3 DNA reads TGTGCCAGCAGCAGGAGGACAGGGGTGGACACTGAAGCTTTCTTT. Protein product: CASSRRTGVDTEAFF.

This clone was found a few times. This chain connects TRBV5-5 to TRBJ1-1; a weak D match, TRBD1 (6 bases). V lost 4 bases to trimming and J lost 4 bases, with 14 bases between them. Germline V gene lookup returns CDR1 SGHKS and CDR2 YYEKEE (reference sequence). The CDR3 is 14 amino acids. CDR3 sequence: CASSPLTGPTEAFF. CDR3 DNA sequence: TGTGCCAGCAGCCCACTCACAGGGCCCACTGAAGCTTTCTTT.

The CDR3 reads CASSPPGGHGNQPQHF. CDR3 DNA sequence: TGTGCCAGCTCACCACCCGGGGGTCATGGCAATCAGCCCCAGCATTTT. The V gene is TRBV18, the J gene TRBJ1-5; TRBD1 is a possible D gene (5 bases). The germline gives CDR1 KGHSH, CDR2 LQKENI. The CDR3 has 16 amino acids. V lost 0 bases and J lost 2, with 11 bases in between.

The chain recombines TRBV28 with TRBJ2-1; a weak D match, TRBD1 (6 bases). The ends were cut back, 5 bases at V and 0 bases at J, with 11 bases in the middle. The CDR3 loop spans 15 amino acids. Germline CDR1 is MDHEN and CDR2 is SYDVKM. CDR3 in DNA: TGTGCCAGCAGTCCGAGAGGGGGCTCCTACAATGAGCAGTTCTTC. Residues: CASSPRGGSYNEQFF.

CDR3 DNA: TGTGCCAGCAGTCATACGAGGACAAGTTCCTCGAGTGGCTACACCTTC. Translated, it gives CASSHTRTSSSSGYTF. The chain recombines TRBV4-2 with TRBJ1-2; the D gene is possibly TRBD1 (5 bases). Between the trimmed V and J ends, which lost 6 bases and 7 bases, there was a span of 24 bases. The CDR3 has 16 amino acids. CDR1 LGHNA and CDR2 YNFKEQ come from the germline V gene.

The chain links TRBV7-9 to TRBJ2-5, with 11 bases matching TRBD1. Germline CDR1 SEHNR, CDR2 FQNEAQ (reference sequence). This CDR3 is 14 amino acids long. V lost 5 bases and J lost 5; bases outside the gene matches: 4. The CDR3 loop is CASSRTGGMETQYF. DNA for the CDR3: TGTGCCAGCAGCCGGACAGGGGGCATGGAGACCCAGTACTTC.

There are many counts of this clone. V is TRBV4-1 and J is TRBJ2-3, with a possible D match to TRBD1 (6 bases). CDR1 is MGHRA and CDR2 is YSYEKL in the germline V gene. V lost 1 base, J lost 5 bases, and 16 bases lay in between. CDR3 length: 16 amino acids. CDR3 nucleotide sequence: TGCGCCAGCAGCCAAGGGGAAACAGGGTTTGAAGATACGCAGTATTTT. Amino acids: CASSQGETGFEDTQYF.

V usage is TRBV10-3 and J usage is TRBJ1-1; TRBD1 aligns across 8 bases. The germline V gene has CDR1 ENHRY and CDR2 SYGVKD. This CDR3 comprises 14 residues. With V trimmed by 6 bases and J by 2 bases, 5 bases remained unmatched. The CDR3: CAISYDRGNTEAFF. CDR3 in DNA: TGTGCCATCAGCTATGACAGGGGAAACACTGAAGCTTTCTTT.

This clone was detected only a few times. The chain links TRBV18 to TRBJ1-2; the D gene is possibly TRBD1 (6 bases). The germline CDR1 and CDR2 sequences are KGHSH and LQKENI. The CDR3 sequence is 14 residues long. V lost 6 bases and J 0 bases, leaving 11 bases between the germline ends. CDR3 residues: CASSPDRTNYGYTF. The DNA of the CDR3 is TGTGCCAGCTCCCCCGACAGGACTAACTATGGCTACACCTTC.

This chain uses TRBV7-2 with TRBJ2-7, with a tentative D call TRBD2 (5 bases). CDR3 length equals 13 residues. Germline V gene lookup returns CDR1 SGHTA and CDR2 FQGNSA. Trimming left V 5 bases short and J 5 bases short, with 13 bases between. CDR3 nucleotide sequence: TGTGCCAGCAGCGATTACCTAGCAAACGAGCAGTACTTC. Translated, it gives CASSDYLANEQYF.